This TCR beta chain derives from a study of identifying expanded T cells in peripheral blood (dated by TCRdb to between 2017 and 2020). Regarding the research as a whole: Technical replicates were generated by sequencing separate aliquots of the same genomic DNA pool, with four replicates compared pairwise. The study at large found these results: The authors expected that biological variance in healthy repertoires might rise further over much longer intervals, such as months to years. Across all healthy-donor time intervals, the beta-binomial model significantly cut both the number of clones called differentially abundant and the false-positive rate. Between technical replicates the binomial model flagged around 1.3 differentially abundant clones, whereas over around 2 weeks the binomial model flagged about 16.4 and over approximately 4 weeks around 19. In all healthy donors, the variance in clone template counts between samples taken 2 to 3 weeks apart rose significantly as total template count increased.

Trimming leaves V shorter by 4 bases and J shorter by 3 bases, with the junction holding 2 bases beyond the gene matches. The CDR3, cysteine through phenylalanine, is 14 amino acids long. The entry retains the CDR3 DNA only, 42 bases that are in frame from base 1. The germline V gene encodes CDR1 SGHTA and CDR2 FQGTGA. TCRbeta CDR3 regions were profiled with the immunoSEQ Assay using bias-controlled multiplex PCR amplification of genomic DNA. Processing in the source paper ran as follows. The absolute abundance of each unique TCRbeta CDR3 region was quantified after sequences were collapsed and filtered. Differential abundance was tested with a binomial (Fisher-equivalent) model and with a beta-binomial model adding time-dependent variance fitted from healthy donors. Clones with fewer than 5 combined templates were excluded, and clones with Benjamini-Hochberg FDR below 0.01 were called differentially abundant. In the beta-binomial model, variance was expressed as a function of the total template count across the two samples, in the form v = (b*log(k)+a)^2. The source is immuneACCESS, and TCRdb retained only in-frame sequences with V and J called. Part of the clones is not carried over; for the studies checked, unresolved V genes explain less than half of this, and the remainder is unexplained. That table is the source of V, J and clone size, and D and trimming were worked out from the DNA. The sample table records about 52,000 clones; approximately 86% of these occur just once. The ten most abundant clones make up less than 15% of the sample.

This clone appeared a single time. It has no known antigen specificity. No much larger clonotype is one base removed from it; base qualities were not supplied. No immune events such as infections were documented for the healthy donors during the collection period. Healthy-donor blood repertoires served as a training cohort to calibrate time-dependent variance in a beta-binomial model of T-cell clone differential abundance. The training cohort was composed of around ten healthy donors, 3 female and 7 male. Donor ages ranged from roughly 29 to 64 years, with an average of roughly 47 years. Whole blood from each healthy donor was obtained from a commercial supplier and was collected at three time points roughly 13 days apart. Genomic DNA was extracted from unsorted whole blood for immunosequencing.

Sequencing input: blood. Here the chain combines TRBV7-3 and TRBJ2-2, with 7 bases in between that match TRBD2. This TCR came from a person aged 18 to 75 in good health. The sequenced DNA is TGTGCCAGCAGCTCGGGACTACACACCGGGGAGCTGTTTTTT. The encoded protein is CASSSGLHTGELFF.